This TCR beta chain was recorded in a study of regulatory T cells in long-lasting Graves disease. Study-level results: Persistent disease favored TRBV28, TRBJ1-2 and TRBJ2-5.

Germline lookup yields CDR1 MDHEN and CDR2 SYDVKM. There are 15 residues in the CDR3. The junction had 5 bases not matched to a gene; V was cut back by 6 bases and J by 0 bases. This clonotype occurred many times. Its antigen is unidentified. As for time point: newly diagnosed GD, antithyroid drugs for less than 3 months. RNA from PBMCs was the source of the TCR library. Researchers made TCR beta libraries by using iRepertoire HTBI primers and running Arm-PCR on CDR3 regions. TCRdb processed the multiplex PCR reads anew with MiXCR; each CDR3 protein has one entry. The table includes hundreds of thousands of distinct CDR3 sequences, 15% to 20% detected once. A further study also used this sample, focusing on T cells in Graves' hyperthyroidism and ophthalmopathy.

This chain links TRBV28 with TRBJ2-1, with 7 bases identical to TRBD2. The sequenced sample was peripheral blood mononuclear cells (PBMCs), obtained at new diagnosis, from a patient treated with antithyroid drugs. The receptor's source is a woman aged 25-40 years with Graves disease. The CDR3 spells CASSPSGTSYNEQFF. CDR3 nucleotide sequence: TGTGCCAGCAGCCCAAGCGGGACCTCCTACAATGAGCAGTTCTTC.